This T cell receptor beta chain was identified in a study of cytomegalovirus exposure and HLA in healthy donors. With 60 Vbeta and 13 Jbeta primers, the PCR was carried out. Libraries were prepared by immunoSEQ multiplex PCR; TCRdb keeps only in-frame clonotypes and omits some of them. Among 90,000 to 150,000 clones listed, approximately 75% were seen once. The CDR3 contains 16 residues. Germline V gene data show CDR1 as SNHLY and CDR2 as FYNNEI. The V end was cut by 5 bases, the J end by 2 bases, with 18 bases between. This clone was detected only a few times. The clonotype was recovered from a man aged 50-60 years in good health and CMV-seropositive. The chain employs TRBV2 and TRBJ1-1, with unresolved D. The specimen sequenced was PBMCs. The CDR3 reads CASSRPLGVRNTEAFF. The CDR3 bases are TGTGCCAGCAGTCGACCCCTCGGGGTAAGAAACACTGAAGCTTTCTTT. Full variable domain (remainder filled in from reference TRBV2 and TRBJ1-1): EPEVTQTPSHQVTQMGQEVILRCVPISNHLYFYWYRQILGQKVEFLVSFYNNEISEKSEIFDDQFSVERPDGSNFTLKIRSTKLEDSAMYFCASSRPLGVRNTEAFFGQGTRLTVV.